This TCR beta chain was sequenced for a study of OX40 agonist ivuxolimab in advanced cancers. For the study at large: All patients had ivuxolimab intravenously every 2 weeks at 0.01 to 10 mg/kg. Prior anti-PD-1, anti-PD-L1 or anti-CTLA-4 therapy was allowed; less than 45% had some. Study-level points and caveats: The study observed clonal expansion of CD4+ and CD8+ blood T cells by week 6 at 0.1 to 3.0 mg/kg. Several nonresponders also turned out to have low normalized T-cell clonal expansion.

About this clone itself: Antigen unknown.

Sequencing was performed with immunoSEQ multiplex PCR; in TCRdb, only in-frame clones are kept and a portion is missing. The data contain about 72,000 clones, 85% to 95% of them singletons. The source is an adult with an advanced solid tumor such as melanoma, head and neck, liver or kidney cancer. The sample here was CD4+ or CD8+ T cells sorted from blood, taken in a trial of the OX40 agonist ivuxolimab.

The CDR3 sequence: CATEKDGSTDTQYF. DNA for the CDR3: TGTGCCACCGAGAAAGATGGGAGTACAGATACGCAGTATTTT. This sequence joins TRBV15 and TRBJ2-3; perhaps TRBD2 as D (5 bases). Germline values: CDR1 LNHNV, CDR2 YYDKDF (reference sequence). V gave up 8 bases and J gave up 3 bases, with 15 bases separating them. CDR3 size: 14 residues. Supplemented by reference TRBV15 and TRBJ2-3, the full variable domain reads DAMVIQNPRYQVTQFGKPVTLSCSQTLNHNVMYWYQQKSSQAPKLLFHYYDKDFNNEADTPDNFQSRRPNTSFCFLDIRSPGLGDTAMYLCATEKDGSTDTQYFGPGTRLTVL.